This T cell receptor beta chain was retrieved from a study of identical twins. General study results and limits: Twin-shared out-of-frame alpha sequences showed excess low generation probability. Beta out-of-frame sequences displayed a weaker excess of sharing between twins.

It was template switching that added a universal primer site, and there were unique molecular identifiers on the cDNA. TCRdb re-derived calls from the 5' RACE reads in MiXCR, one entry per CDR3 protein. The sample has approximately 690,000 distinct CDR3 sequences, approximately 6.1% seen once; the top ten hold 1.5% to 2%. The CDR3 totals 14 residues. Per the germline V gene, CDR1 is DFQATT and CDR2 is SNEGSKA (reference sequence). The V and J ends lost 3 bases and 5 bases, in that order; junction bases with no gene match: 7. A few counts support this clonotype. The target antigen is unknown. The V call is TRBV20-1, the J call TRBJ2-5; the match to TRBD2 covers 9 bases. This clonotype was sampled from a man between 18 and 29 years old in good health. The sequencing sample was made of naive T cells sorted from blood. The chain's CDR3 is CSARRGTSFETQYF. The CDR3 region has the DNA TGCAGTGCTAGGCGCGGGACTAGCTTCGAGACCCAGTACTTC.